A single sample is the source of the 9 T cell receptor beta chains below, sequenced in a study of response to subunit inactivated influenza vaccine. TCRdb recomputed calls from the RT-PCR reads with MiXCR, one row per CDR3 protein. The sample consists of 590,000 or so distinct CDR3 sequences, 12% to 15% of them appearing once. Sequenced here: PBMCs from blood, sampled 14 to 15 days before vaccination. Receptors were obtained from a man between 50 and 59 years old who received an inactivated influenza vaccine.

A remark on this clonotype: At one end, the junction sequence differs from germline, possibly due to a read error. J is TRBJ2-7 and V is TRBV5-5, with D tentatively TRBD1 (6 bases). Germline V lookup: CDR1 SGHKS, CDR2 YYEKEE (reference sequence). The CDR3 contains 13 residues. The CDR3 reads CASTDWGVGHPNF. The CDR3 DNA follows: TGTGCCAGCACTGACTGGGGCGTGGGACACCCCAACTTC.

This clonotype was counted only a few times. The V and J genes are TRBV5-5 and TRBJ1-3, with D uncertain. The CDR3 totals 15 residues. The V gene lost 0 bases and the J gene lost 0 bases, with 7 bases spanning the gap. Germline lookup yields CDR1 SGHKS and CDR2 YYEKEE (reference sequence). This CDR3 reads CASSLGGLSGNTIYF. As DNA, the CDR3 is TGTGCCAGCAGCTTGGGAGGACTCTCTGGAAACACCATATATTTT.

Notes on this clonotype: This may be a read error, as it is one base from a much larger clone. No conserved phenylalanine or tryptophan is present at the end of the CDR3, so a read error is the likely explanation. The rearrangement joins TRBV29-1 to TRBJ2-7; no definite D call. This CDR3 contains 12 residues. Germline-derived CDR1 and CDR2 are SQVTM and ANQGSEA. With 4 bases removed from V and 2 bases from J, the gap between germline ends came to 9 bases. The CDR3 coding sequence is TGCAGCGTTGCCGGCGCAACCTACGAGCAGTACTCC. Its protein product is CSVAGATYEQYS.

This clonotype was observed at least ten times. The junction departs from the called germline gene at one end, perhaps through a read error. The chain links TRBV12-3 or TRBV12-4 to TRBJ2-7; the D call may be TRBD1 or TRBD2 (6 bases each). The CDR3 contains 12 residues. The CDR3 DNA sequence: TGTGCCAGCACCCAGGGGCCCGGGGACTTGGTTTTC. Its protein is CASTQGPGDLVF.

This clonotype has only a few counts. The V call is TRBV7-9, the J call TRBJ2-7, with D possibly being TRBD2 (6 bases). V was clipped by 5 bases and J by 4 bases, with 21 bases between them. Germline V gene sequence: CDR1 SEHNR, CDR2 FQNEAQ (reference sequence). The length of the CDR3 is 16 residues. CDR3 in DNA: TGTGCCAGCAGCCTCGTTTCGGGAGCCCTATTATACGAGCAGTACTTC. As protein: CASSLVSGALLYEQYF.

The CDR3 DNA sequence: TGCGCCAGCAGCATGGACAGCTACTATGGCTACACCTTC. Translated: CASSMDSYYGYTF. The J gene is TRBJ1-2, the V gene TRBV5-1; a weak D match, TRBD1 (6 bases). Germline CDR1 and CDR2: SGHRS and YFSETQ. This CDR3 region has 13 residues. Deletions cut 4 bases from V and 3 bases from J, with 10 bases between.

This clonotype was recorded many times. V usage is TRBV29-1 and J usage is TRBJ1-4; TRBD1 matches 8 bases. CDR1 SQVTM and CDR2 ANQGSEA come from the germline V gene. The length of the CDR3 is 12 residues. V dropped 4 bases and J dropped 6; count of bases not matched to a gene: 1. This CDR3 is CSVGDRHEKLFF. DNA for the CDR3: TGCAGCGTTGGGGACAGGCATGAAAAACTGTTTTTT.

This clonotype has just a few counts. The CDR3 coding sequence is TGTGCCGGGGGGGAACTTCACAATCAGCCCCAGCATTTT. Translated, it gives CAGGELHNQPQHF. The rearrangement links TRBV2 to TRBJ1-5, with a weak D call TRBD1 (5 bases). Trimming took 11 bases from V and 3 from J, leaving 14 bases between them. CDR3 size: 13 residues. Germline lookup yields CDR1 SNHLY and CDR2 FYNNEI. The variable domain in full, with the rest retrieved from reference TRBV2 and TRBJ1-5, is EPEVTQTPSHQVTQMGQEVILRCVPISNHLYFYWYRQILGQKVEFLVSFYNNEISEKSEIFDDQFSVERPDGSNFTLKIRSTKLEDSAMYFCAGGELHNQPQHFGDGTRLSIL.

J is TRBJ1-5 and V is TRBV12-3 or TRBV12-4, with a possible D match to TRBD1 (5 bases). V lost 5 bases to trimming and J lost 3 bases, with 14 bases between them. CDR3 size: 15 residues. For the CDR3, the DNA is TGTGCCAGCAGTGTCCGACAAGGGGTCAATCAGCCCCAGCATTTT. It translates to CASSVRQGVNQPQHF.